This TCR beta chain appears in the sequencing data of a study of blood T cell repertoires in COVID-19. V was trimmed by 4 bases and J by 8 bases, leaving 15 bases between them. Germline V lookup: CDR1 SGHNT, CDR2 YYREEE (reference sequence). The CDR3 spans 13 residues. Profiling relied on immunoSEQ multiplex PCR, and the TCRdb table lists in-frame clones only, not all of them. The sample carries 250,000 to 300,000 clones, approximately 90% recorded once. The chain links TRBV5-4 to TRBJ1-2; the D gene is possibly TRBD1 (6 bases). Sequencing was performed on PBMCs or T cells enriched from blood (not recorded which). This sequence was found in a woman in her forties with acute COVID-19. The CDR3 reads CASSRAGGRGYTF. The CDR3 nucleotides are TGTGCCAGCAGCCGTGCTGGGGGCCGAGGCTACACCTTC.